These T cell receptor beta chains were read from a single sample in a study of cytomegalovirus exposure and HLA in healthy donors. The protocol was immunoSEQ multiplex PCR, while the TCRdb copy is restricted to in-frame clones and leaves out a portion. The sample consists of approximately 130,000 clones, 85% to 90% of them appearing once. The specimen was PBMCs. These TCRs come from a woman in her twenties or thirties in good health and CMV-seropositive. Each CDR3 is given with its conserved first and last residue. D genes are given only for firm matches. Part of the rows lack a size; the others show once, few, many or a class for expanded clones.

j_call	clone_size	d_call	v_call	cdr3_aa	cdr3_nt
TRBJ2-5	-	-	TRBV5-6	CASSKDFQETQYF	TGTGCCAGCAGCAAGGACTTCCAAGAGACCCAGTACTTC
TRBJ2-3	once	-	TRBV5-1	CASSTGTLDTQYF	TGCGCCAGCAGCACCGGGACACTTGATACGCAGTATTTT
TRBJ1-1	-	TRBD1	TRBV15	CATSTGGYTEAFF	TGTGCCACCAGCACAGGGGGCTACACTGAAGCTTTCTTT
TRBJ1-1	-	-	TRBV5-4	CASSPGLMNTEAFF	TGTGCCAGCAGCCCGGGTCTCATGAACACTGAAGCTTTCTTT
TRBJ1-2	-	-	TRBV7-2	CASGYLAFGYTF	TGTGCCAGCGGCTACCTGGCTTTCGGCTACACCTTC
TRBJ2-1	-	TRBD1	TRBV19	CASKVGTGSHNEQFF	TGTGCCAGTAAGGTCGGGACAGGGTCCCACAATGAGCAGTTCTTC
TRBJ1-5	-	-	TRBV28	CASSLPRGPQHF	TGTGCCAGCAGTTTACCCCGGGGTCCCCAGCATTTT
TRBJ2-7	-	-	TRBV7-9	CASSLQATYEQYF	TGTGCCAGCAGCTTACAGGCGACCTACGAGCAGTACTTC
TRBJ1-2	-	TRBD1	TRBV5-6	CASSLGWDRGGYTF	TGTGCCAGCAGCTTGGGCTGGGACAGAGGCGGCTACACCTTC
TRBJ1-2	-	-	TRBV7-2	CASSLAANYGYTF	TGTGCCAGCAGCTTGGCTGCTAACTATGGCTACACCTTC
TRBJ2-3	-	-	TRBV7-9	CASSPPGGTQYF	TGTGCCAGCAGCCCCCCCGGAGGTACGCAGTATTTT
TRBJ2-2	-	TRBD2	TRBV7-3	CASSLAGGNTGELFF	TGTGCCAGCAGCTTAGCGGGAGGGAACACCGGGGAGCTGTTTTTT
TRBJ2-7	-	-	TRBV7-2	CASSLEPQGREQYF	TGTGCCAGCAGCTTAGAACCCCAGGGTCGCGAGCAGTACTTC
TRBJ1-2	-	TRBD1	TRBV29-1	CSLQDRGRMGDYGYTF	TGCAGCCTACAGGACAGGGGGCGCATGGGTGACTATGGCTACACCTTC
TRBJ1-2	-	TRBD1	TRBV5-1	CASSSGTGSHYGYTF	TGCGCCAGCAGCTCCGGGACAGGGTCCCACTATGGCTACACCTTC
TRBJ1-4	once	-	TRBV9	CASSDDSSFNEKLFF	TGTGCCAGCAGCGACGACAGTTCATTTAATGAAAAACTGTTTTTT
TRBJ2-7	-	-	TRBV13	CASSSLRRDFYEQYF	TGTGCCAGCAGCTCCCTCCGGAGGGATTTCTACGAGCAGTACTTC
TRBJ2-2	-	-	TRBV5-6	CASSVGAGAGELFF	TGTGCCAGCAGCGTCGGGGCAGGGGCCGGGGAGCTGTTTTTT
TRBJ2-7	-	-	TRBV7-8	CASSSYYEQYF	TGTGCCAGCAGCTCCTACTACGAGCAGTACTTC
TRBJ2-1	-	-	TRBV7-2	CASSLSSYNEQFF	TGTGCCAGCAGCCTGAGCTCCTACAATGAGCAGTTCTTC
TRBJ2-1	-	TRBD2	TRBV28	CASSSVIAGGPIEQFF	TGTGCCAGCAGTTCCGTTATAGCGGGAGGGCCAATTGAGCAGTTCTTC
TRBJ2-1	-	TRBD1	TRBV7-9	CASSLDRGSGNEQFF	TGTGCCAGCAGCTTAGACAGGGGGTCTGGGAATGAGCAGTTCTTC
TRBJ2-2	-	TRBD2	TRBV19	CASSISAGGTNTGELFF	TGTGCCAGTAGTATATCGGCGGGGGGGACGAACACCGGGGAGCTGTTTTTT